Listed below are T cell receptor beta chains from one sample, sequenced in a study of breast tumors, draining lymph nodes, adjacent tissues. MiXCR was run by TCRdb on the multiplex PCR reads, yielding one entry per CDR3 protein. This table has under 300,000 distinct CDR3 sequences, under 35% appearing once. The sequencing input was axillary lymph node tissue. Receptors were obtained from a female donor with breast cancer. Some clones in this sample may be carry-over from other donors' samples. Both conserved end residues are part of each CDR3. The order of the fields is CDR3 protein, CDR3 DNA, J gene, clone size, V gene, D gene. The D gene is left open where the match is weak. The listing skips clone size in some rows; elsewhere it reads once, few, many or a size class.

CDR3aa: CASSLAGTGGREQYF; CDR3nt: TGTGCCAGCAGTTTAGCCGGGACAGGGGGCAGGGAGCAGTACTTC; j_gene: TRBJ2-7; abundance: .; v_gene: TRBV28; d_gene: TRBD1
CDR3aa: CASSFSGWTYEQYF; CDR3nt: TGTGCCAGCAGTTTTTCAGGGTGGACCTACGAGCAGTACTTC; j_gene: TRBJ2-7; abundance: many; v_gene: TRBV12-3/TRBV12-4; d_gene: .
CDR3aa: CASSPRLAGGPGANVLTF; CDR3nt: TGTGCCAGCAGCCCAAGACTAGCGGGGGGTCCTGGGGCCAACGTCCTGACTTTC; j_gene: TRBJ2-6; abundance: .; v_gene: TRBV11-3; d_gene: TRBD2
CDR3aa: CATSSAGREAFYNEQFF; CDR3nt: TGTGCCACCAGCAGTGCTGGGCGGGAGGCCTTTTACAATGAGCAGTTCTTC; j_gene: TRBJ2-1; abundance: .; v_gene: TRBV15; d_gene: TRBD2
CDR3aa: CATTGGGQGEETQYF; CDR3nt: TGTGCCACCACAGGGGGAGGGCAGGGGGAAGAGACCCAGTACTTC; j_gene: TRBJ2-5; abundance: .; v_gene: TRBV24-1; d_gene: .
CDR3aa: CASSFRTSFTDTQYF; CDR3nt: TGTGCCAGCAGTTTCAGGACTAGCTTCACAGATACGCAGTATTTT; j_gene: TRBJ2-3; abundance: .; v_gene: TRBV27; d_gene: TRBD2
CDR3aa: CASRPSGAQQETQYF; CDR3nt: TGTGCCAGCAGGCCAAGCGGGGCTCAACAAGAGACCCAGTACTTC; j_gene: TRBJ2-5; abundance: .; v_gene: TRBV6-5; d_gene: TRBD2
CDR3aa: CASSSLGAGVTGELFF; CDR3nt: TGCGCCAGCAGCTCCCTAGGGGCGGGAGTAACCGGGGAGCTGTTTTTT; j_gene: TRBJ2-2; abundance: few; v_gene: TRBV5-1; d_gene: TRBD2
CDR3aa: CASSFDRVTEAFF; CDR3nt: TGTGCCAGCAGCTTCGACAGGGTCACTGAAGCTTTCTTT; j_gene: TRBJ1-1; abundance: .; v_gene: TRBV7-2; d_gene: TRBD1
CDR3aa: CASSLIPGMGQETQYF; CDR3nt: TGTGCCAGCAGCTTAATCCCGGGGATGGGACAAGAGACCCAGTACTTC; j_gene: TRBJ2-5; abundance: many; v_gene: TRBV7-2; d_gene: .
CDR3aa: CASGWTSVTDTQYF; CDR3nt: TGTGCCAGCGGGTGGACTAGCGTCACAGATACGCAGTATTTT; j_gene: TRBJ2-3; abundance: many; v_gene: TRBV6-1; d_gene: TRBD2
CDR3aa: CASTRVLNQPQHF; CDR3nt: TGTGCCAGCACGAGGGTCCTTAATCAGCCCCAGCATTTT; j_gene: TRBJ1-5; abundance: many; v_gene: TRBV2; d_gene: .
CDR3aa: CASSLGSSLDTQYF; CDR3nt: TGTGCCAGCAGCTTAGGTTCTAGTCTCGATACGCAGTATTTT; j_gene: TRBJ2-3; abundance: many; v_gene: TRBV7-3; d_gene: .
CDR3aa: CASSESYEPYF; CDR3nt: TGTGCCAGCAGCGAGAGCTACGAGCCGTACTTC; j_gene: TRBJ2-7; abundance: .; v_gene: TRBV11-1; d_gene: .
CDR3aa: CASSLGGAGNQPQHF; CDR3nt: TGTGCCAGCAGCTTAGGAGGGGCGGGAAATCAGCCCCAGCATTTT; j_gene: TRBJ1-5; abundance: .; v_gene: TRBV5-4; d_gene: .
CDR3aa: CSAHKPGQGYGHTF; CDR3nt: TGCAGTGCTCACAAACCGGGACAGGGTTATGGCCACACCTTC; j_gene: TRBJ1-2; abundance: .; v_gene: TRBV20-1; d_gene: TRBD1
CDR3aa: CSVEGLAYNEQFF; CDR3nt: TGCAGCGTTGAAGGCCTAGCGTACAATGAGCAGTTCTTC; j_gene: TRBJ2-1; abundance: .; v_gene: TRBV29-1; d_gene: .
CDR3aa: CSARAPRQQETQYF; CDR3nt: TGCAGTGCTAGAGCCCCACGCCAGCAAGAGACCCAGTACTTC; j_gene: TRBJ2-5; abundance: many; v_gene: TRBV20-1; d_gene: .
CDR3aa: CASGLGQNTDTQYF; CDR3nt: TGTGCTAGTGGTTTAGGACAGAACACAGATACGCAGTATTTT; j_gene: TRBJ2-3; abundance: many; v_gene: TRBV12-5; d_gene: .
CDR3aa: CASSPFGSAPGGNEQFF; CDR3nt: TGTGCCAGCAGTCCCTTTGGCAGCGCGCCGGGTGGGAATGAGCAGTTCTTC; j_gene: TRBJ2-1; abundance: .; v_gene: TRBV27; d_gene: .
CDR3aa: CATSDLRQGLNEQFF; CDR3nt: TGTGCCACCAGTGATTTGAGACAGGGATTGAATGAGCAGTTCTTC; j_gene: TRBJ2-1; abundance: many; v_gene: TRBV24-1; d_gene: TRBD1
CDR3aa: CASSLVRGRTFHEQYF; CDR3nt: TGTGCCAGCAGCTTAGTACGGGGGCGTACCTTCCACGAGCAGTACTTC; j_gene: TRBJ2-7; abundance: many; v_gene: TRBV7-6; d_gene: .
CDR3aa: CSAVDRVTGNTIYF; CDR3nt: TGCAGTGCTGTGGACAGGGTAACTGGAAACACCATATATTTT; j_gene: TRBJ1-3; abundance: many; v_gene: TRBV20-1; d_gene: TRBD1
CDR3aa: CASTLTGVKSYNEQFF; CDR3nt: TGTGCCAGCACCCTAACAGGGGTAAAGTCCTACAATGAGCAGTTCTTC; j_gene: TRBJ2-1; abundance: many; v_gene: TRBV6-6; d_gene: TRBD1
CDR3aa: CSARGGRAAYNEQFF; CDR3nt: TGCAGTGCCCGTGGCGGGAGGGCCGCCTACAATGAGCAGTTCTTC; j_gene: TRBJ2-1; abundance: .; v_gene: TRBV20-1; d_gene: TRBD2
CDR3aa: CASSRPVGETQYF; CDR3nt: TGTGCCAGCAGCCGTCCGGTGGGAGAGACCCAGTACTTC; j_gene: TRBJ2-5; abundance: many; v_gene: TRBV5-6; d_gene: .
CDR3aa: CSAREARQGFTEKLFF; CDR3nt: TGCAGTGCTAGAGAAGCTCGACAGGGGTTTACTGAAAAACTGTTTTTT; j_gene: TRBJ1-4; abundance: many; v_gene: TRBV20-1; d_gene: TRBD1
CDR3aa: CASSRTGEVPEQYF; CDR3nt: TGTGCCAGCAGCCGGACAGGGGAAGTTCCCGAGCAGTACTTC; j_gene: TRBJ2-7; abundance: few; v_gene: TRBV5-4; d_gene: TRBD1
CDR3aa: CASSTAPYEQYF; CDR3nt: TGTGCCAGCAGTACGGCACCCTACGAGCAGTACTTC; j_gene: TRBJ2-7; abundance: .; v_gene: TRBV28; d_gene: .
CDR3aa: CASSRTGQTNYGYTF; CDR3nt: TGTGCCAGCAGCCGAACGGGACAGACTAACTATGGCTACACCTTC; j_gene: TRBJ1-2; abundance: .; v_gene: TRBV2; d_gene: TRBD1
CDR3aa: CASSLVRGPETQYF; CDR3nt: TGTGCCAGCAGCTTAGTCAGGGGCCCGGAGACCCAGTACTTC; j_gene: TRBJ2-5; abundance: many; v_gene: TRBV7-2; d_gene: .
CDR3aa: CASSRTGLDSPLHF; CDR3nt: TGTGCCAGCTCAAGGACAGGCCTTGATTCACCCCTCCACTTT; j_gene: TRBJ1-6; abundance: many; v_gene: TRBV18; d_gene: TRBD1
CDR3aa: CASSQGQAATEAFF; CDR3nt: TGCGCCAGCAGCCAAGGACAGGCCGCCACTGAAGCTTTCTTT; j_gene: TRBJ1-1; abundance: .; v_gene: TRBV5-1; d_gene: TRBD1
CDR3aa: CASSETAGAYNEQFF; CDR3nt: TGTGCCAGCAGTGAGACGGCGGGAGCATACAATGAGCAGTTCTTC; j_gene: TRBJ2-1; abundance: many; v_gene: TRBV2; d_gene: TRBD2
CDR3aa: CASSVVSGRYNEQFF; CDR3nt: TGTGCCAGCAGCGTAGTTAGCGGGAGGTACAATGAGCAGTTCTTC; j_gene: TRBJ2-1; abundance: .; v_gene: TRBV9; d_gene: TRBD2
CDR3aa: CASSTGQGAGSPLHF; CDR3nt: TGTGCCAGCAGCACTGGACAGGGGGCCGGTTCACCCCTCCACTTT; j_gene: TRBJ1-6; abundance: .; v_gene: TRBV5-4; d_gene: TRBD1
CDR3aa: CSARVVTGPNTGELFF; CDR3nt: TGCAGTGCTAGAGTGGTTACAGGTCCGAACACCGGGGAGCTGTTTTTT; j_gene: TRBJ2-2; abundance: many; v_gene: TRBV20-1; d_gene: .
CDR3aa: CASSSPGGADTGELFF; CDR3nt: TGTGCCAGCAGCAGTCCAGGGGGCGCAGACACCGGGGAGCTGTTTTTT; j_gene: TRBJ2-2; abundance: many; v_gene: TRBV7-3; d_gene: TRBD1
CDR3aa: CSARTMEKTQYF; CDR3nt: TGCAGTGCTAGGACTATGGAAAAGACCCAGTACTTC; j_gene: TRBJ2-5; abundance: many; v_gene: TRBV20-1; d_gene: .
CDR3aa: CSVGQNYGYTF; CDR3nt: TGCAGCGTTGGGCAGAACTATGGCTACACCTTC; j_gene: TRBJ1-2; abundance: many; v_gene: TRBV29-1; d_gene: .
CDR3aa: CASSPSGTGNTIYF; CDR3nt: TGTGCCAGCTCACCATCCGGGACTGGAAACACCATATATTTT; j_gene: TRBJ1-3; abundance: many; v_gene: TRBV18; d_gene: .